This TCR beta chain is drawn from a study of PD-1 blockade in classical Hodgkin lymphoma. Study-level findings and limits: TCR diversity rose significantly by C4D1 in CD4+ but not CD8+ cells.

This CDR3 has 18 residues. V gave up 1 base and J gave up 0 bases, with 16 bases separating them. Germline CDR1 is MGHRA and CDR2 is YSYEKL. Sample time point: cycle 4 day 1 (C4D1), after 6 weeks of nivolumab. All patients experienced relapse after autologous stem cell transplantation, and brentuximab vedotin exposure was variable. Libraries were prepared by immunoSEQ multiplex PCR; TCRdb keeps only in-frame clonotypes and omits some of them. The sample records about 19,000 clones, 76% being singletons. Remarks on this clone: What it binds is unknown.

This TCR came from a human donor with classical Hodgkin lymphoma. The specimen was peripheral blood mononuclear cells (PBMCs), collected before the fourth cycle of nivolumab. J is TRBJ2-1 and V is TRBV4-1; D not certain. CDR3 bases: TGCGCCAGCAGCCAAGCCCTCTTGTTGTTGACCTCCTACAATGAGCAGTTCTTC. This translates into CASSQALLLLTSYNEQFF.